This TCR beta chain was captured by sequencing in a study of T cell repertoires in cytomegalovirus infection. Study in general: Both a matching HLA type and CMV infection were indicated by public TCR beta signatures.

MiXCR, applied by TCRdb to the reads, yields one record per CDR3 protein. The sample holds about 130,000 distinct CDR3 sequences; almost 9% are singletons and the top ten take about a tenth. The table lists this clonotype with many counts. Antigen unknown. V was cut by 0 bases and J by 8 bases, with 10 bases left in between. CDR1 and CDR2 (germline): SGHTA, FQGNSA. The CDR3 runs to 13 residues. Study observations and caveats: It was HLA-C-restricted CMV-specific TCR beta clonotypes that dominated the response ex vivo. Cumulative frequency of public TCR beta families picked out carriers of CMV plus the relevant HLA.

This sequence was found in a human donor in good health (CMV status not recorded). Some clones in this sample may be carry-over from other donors' samples. The chain recombines TRBV7-2 with TRBJ1-2; D is unclear. The sample consisted of PBMCs. In nucleotides, the CDR3 is TGTGCCAGCAGCTTAGCGGCAAGGCAAGGCTACACCTTC. Residues: CASSLAARQGYTF.